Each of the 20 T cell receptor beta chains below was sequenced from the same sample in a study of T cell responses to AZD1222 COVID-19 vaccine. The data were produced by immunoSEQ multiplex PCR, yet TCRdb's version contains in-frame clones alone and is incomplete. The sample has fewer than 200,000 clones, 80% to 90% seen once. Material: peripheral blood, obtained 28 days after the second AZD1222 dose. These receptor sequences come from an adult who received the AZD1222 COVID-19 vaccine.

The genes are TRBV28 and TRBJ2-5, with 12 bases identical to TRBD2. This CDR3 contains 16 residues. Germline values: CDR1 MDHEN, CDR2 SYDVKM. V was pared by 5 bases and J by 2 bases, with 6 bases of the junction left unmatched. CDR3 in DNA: TGTGCCAGCAGTCGACTAGCGGGGGCCACACAAGAGACCCAGTACTTC. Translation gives CASSRLAGATQETQYF.

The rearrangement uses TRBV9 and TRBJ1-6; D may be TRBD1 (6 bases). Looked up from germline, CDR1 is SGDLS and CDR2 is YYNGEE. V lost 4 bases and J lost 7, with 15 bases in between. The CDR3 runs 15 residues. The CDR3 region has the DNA TGTGCCAGCAGCCCTTACGGGACACCCAATTCACCCCTCCACTTT. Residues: CASSPYGTPNSPLHF.

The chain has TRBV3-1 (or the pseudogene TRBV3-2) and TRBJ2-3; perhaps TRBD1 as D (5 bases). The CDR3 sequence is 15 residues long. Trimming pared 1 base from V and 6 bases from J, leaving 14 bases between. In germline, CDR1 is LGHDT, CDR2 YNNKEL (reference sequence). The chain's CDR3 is CASSQVKGFKDTQYF. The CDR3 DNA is TGTGCCAGCAGCCAAGTTAAGGGGTTCAAGGATACGCAGTATTTT.

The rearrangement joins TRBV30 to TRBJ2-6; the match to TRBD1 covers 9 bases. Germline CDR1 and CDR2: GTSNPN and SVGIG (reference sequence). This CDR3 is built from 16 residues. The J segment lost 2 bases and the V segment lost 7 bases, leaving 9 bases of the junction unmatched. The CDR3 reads CASSPGQGAGANVLTF. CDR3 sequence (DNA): TGTGCCTCTTCACCGGGACAGGGAGCTGGGGCCAACGTCCTGACTTTC.

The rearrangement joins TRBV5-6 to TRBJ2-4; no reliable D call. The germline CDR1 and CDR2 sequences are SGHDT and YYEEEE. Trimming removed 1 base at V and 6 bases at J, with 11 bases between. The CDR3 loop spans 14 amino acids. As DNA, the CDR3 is TGTGCCAGCAGCTTGCGTGGGGATCGAAACATTCAGTACTTC. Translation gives CASSLRGDRNIQYF. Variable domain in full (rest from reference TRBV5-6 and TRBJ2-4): DAGVTQSPTHLIKTRGQQVTLRCSPKSGHDTVSWYQQALGQGPQFIFQYYEEEERQRGNFPDRFSGHQFPNYSSELNVNALLLGDSALYLCASSLRGDRNIQYFGAGTRLSVL.

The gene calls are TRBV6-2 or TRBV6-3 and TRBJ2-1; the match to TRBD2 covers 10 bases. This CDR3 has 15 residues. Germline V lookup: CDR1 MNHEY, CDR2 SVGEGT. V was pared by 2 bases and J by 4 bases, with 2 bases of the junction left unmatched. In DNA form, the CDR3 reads TGTGCCAGCAGTTACACTAGCGGGGTTTACAATGAGCAGTTCTTC. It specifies CASSYTSGVYNEQFF.

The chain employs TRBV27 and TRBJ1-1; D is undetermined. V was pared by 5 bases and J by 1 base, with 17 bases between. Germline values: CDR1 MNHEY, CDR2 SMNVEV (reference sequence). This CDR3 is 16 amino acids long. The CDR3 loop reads CASSPAMRQSNTEAFF. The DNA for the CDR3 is TGTGCCAGCAGTCCTGCTATGCGGCAGTCGAACACTGAAGCTTTCTTT.

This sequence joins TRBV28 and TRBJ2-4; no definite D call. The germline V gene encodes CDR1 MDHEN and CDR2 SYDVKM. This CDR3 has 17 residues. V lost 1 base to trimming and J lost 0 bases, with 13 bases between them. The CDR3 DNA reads TGTGCCAGCAGTTTATTAGGCGACTTCCTAGCCAAAAACATTCAGTACTTC. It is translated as CASSLLGDFLAKNIQYF.

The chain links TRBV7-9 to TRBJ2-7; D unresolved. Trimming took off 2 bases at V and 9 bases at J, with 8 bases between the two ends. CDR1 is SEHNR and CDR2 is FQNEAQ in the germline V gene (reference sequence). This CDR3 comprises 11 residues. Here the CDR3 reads CASSLLLGQYF. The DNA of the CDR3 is TGTGCCAGCAGCTTACTATTGGGGCAGTACTTC.

CDR3 loop: CASSQEITGGHGYTF. CDR3 in DNA: TGCGCCAGCAGCCAAGAAATCACAGGCGGCCATGGCTACACCTTC. The genes are TRBV4-3 and TRBJ1-2; a possible D gene is TRBD1 (5 bases). Germline CDR1 LGHNA, CDR2 YSLEER. The CDR3 consists of 15 residues. The V gene lost 0 bases and the J gene lost 6 bases, with 14 bases spanning the gap.

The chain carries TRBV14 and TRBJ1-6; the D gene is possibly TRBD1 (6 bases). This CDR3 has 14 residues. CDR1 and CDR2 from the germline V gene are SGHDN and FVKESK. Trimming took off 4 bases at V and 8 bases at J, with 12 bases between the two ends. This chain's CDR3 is CASSRTAIHSPLHF. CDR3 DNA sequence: TGTGCCAGCAGCCGGACAGCTATCCATTCACCCCTCCACTTT.

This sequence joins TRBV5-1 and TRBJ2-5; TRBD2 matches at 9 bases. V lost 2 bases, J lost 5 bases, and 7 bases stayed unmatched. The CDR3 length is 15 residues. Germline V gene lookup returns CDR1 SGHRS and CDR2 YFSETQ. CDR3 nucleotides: TGCGCCAGCAGCTTAGCAGCGGGGGGCGGGGAGACCCAGTACTTC. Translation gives CASSLAAGGGETQYF.

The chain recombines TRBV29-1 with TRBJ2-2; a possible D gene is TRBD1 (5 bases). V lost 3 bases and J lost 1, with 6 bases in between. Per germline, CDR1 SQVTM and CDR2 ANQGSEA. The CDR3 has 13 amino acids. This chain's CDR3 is CSVDQGNTGELFF. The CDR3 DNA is TGCAGCGTTGATCAGGGGAACACCGGGGAGCTGTTTTTT.

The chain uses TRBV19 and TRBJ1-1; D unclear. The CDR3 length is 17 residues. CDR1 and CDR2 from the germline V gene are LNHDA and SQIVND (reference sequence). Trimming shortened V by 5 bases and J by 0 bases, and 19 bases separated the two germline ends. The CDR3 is CASSHPLREPMNTEAFF. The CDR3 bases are TGTGCCAGTAGTCACCCGCTCCGGGAACCTATGAACACTGAAGCTTTCTTT.

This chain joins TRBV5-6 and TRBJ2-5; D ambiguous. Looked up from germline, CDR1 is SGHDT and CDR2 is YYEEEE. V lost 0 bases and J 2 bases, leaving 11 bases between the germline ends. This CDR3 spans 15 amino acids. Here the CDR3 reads CASSLAGYGQETQYF. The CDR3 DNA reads TGTGCCAGCAGCTTGGCTGGGTACGGGCAAGAGACCCAGTACTTC.

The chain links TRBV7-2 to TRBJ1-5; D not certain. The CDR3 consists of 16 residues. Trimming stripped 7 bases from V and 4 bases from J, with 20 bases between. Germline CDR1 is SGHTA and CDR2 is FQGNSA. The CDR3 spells CASTPGGRAGNQPQHF. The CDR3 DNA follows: TGTGCCAGCACCCCCGGAGGGAGGGCCGGGAATCAGCCCCAGCATTTT.

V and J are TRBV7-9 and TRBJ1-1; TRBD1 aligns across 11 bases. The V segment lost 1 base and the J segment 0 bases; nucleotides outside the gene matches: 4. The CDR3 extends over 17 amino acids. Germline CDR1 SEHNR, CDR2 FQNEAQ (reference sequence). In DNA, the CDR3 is TGTGCCAGCAGCTTAGAGCCGGGACAGGGGGTGAACACTGAAGCTTTCTTT. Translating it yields CASSLEPGQGVNTEAFF.

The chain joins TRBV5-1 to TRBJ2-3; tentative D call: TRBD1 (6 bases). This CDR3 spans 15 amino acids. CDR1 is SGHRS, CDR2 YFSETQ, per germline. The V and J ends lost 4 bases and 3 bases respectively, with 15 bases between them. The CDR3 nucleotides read TGCGCCAGCAGCGCAGGGGCTTTAAGAACAGATACGCAGTATTTT. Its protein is CASSAGALRTDTQYF.

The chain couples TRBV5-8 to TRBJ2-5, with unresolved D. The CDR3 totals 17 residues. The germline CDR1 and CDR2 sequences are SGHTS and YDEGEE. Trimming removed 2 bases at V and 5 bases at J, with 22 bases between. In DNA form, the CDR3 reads TGTGCCAGCAGCTTTTCGGGCAGGTTCAATAGTAGGGAGACCCAGTACTTC. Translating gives CASSFSGRFNSRETQYF. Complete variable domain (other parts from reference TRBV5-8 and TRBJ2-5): EAGVTQSPTHLIKTRGQQATLRCSPISGHTSVYWYQQALGLGLQFLLWYDEGEERNRGNFPPRFSGRQFPNYSSELNVNALELEDSALYLCASSFSGRFNSRETQYFGPGTRLLVL.

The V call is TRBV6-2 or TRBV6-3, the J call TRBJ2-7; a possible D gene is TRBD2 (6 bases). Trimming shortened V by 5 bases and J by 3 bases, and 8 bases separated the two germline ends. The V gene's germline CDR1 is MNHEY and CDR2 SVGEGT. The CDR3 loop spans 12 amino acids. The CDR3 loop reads CASSAAGYEQYF. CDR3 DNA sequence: TGTGCCAGCAGTGCAGCGGGCTACGAGCAGTACTTC.